A single sample is the source of the 13 T cell receptor beta chains below, sequenced in a study of T cells in Graves' hyperthyroidism and ophthalmopathy. TCR beta CDR3 regions were amplified from RNA. HTBI primers were used for first-round RT-PCR of the TCR CDR3. MiXCR was run by TCRdb on the multiplex PCR reads, yielding one entry per CDR3 protein. This sample yields a few hundred thousand distinct CDR3 sequences, of which roughly 23% are seen a single time; 50% belongs to the top ten. The sample taken for sequencing was blood. These receptors were taken from a woman aged 50 to 60 with Graves' hyperthyroidism.

CDR3 residues: CASSPSTGLAGGPSSYNEQFF. CDR3 nucleotides: TGTGCCAGCTCACCGTCTACCGGCCTAGCGGGAGGACCTAGCTCCTACAATGAGCAGTTCTTC. The rearrangement links TRBV28 to TRBJ2-1, with 11 nucleotides matching TRBD2. V lost 8 bases to trimming and J lost 0 bases; unmatched junction nucleotides: 21. Looked up from germline, CDR1 is MDHEN and CDR2 is SYDVKM. The CDR3 runs 21 residues. Using reference TRBV28 and TRBJ2-1 for the parts outside the CDR3, the full variable domain is DVKVTQSSRYLVKRTGEKVFLECVQDMDHENMFWYRQDPGLGLRLIYFSYDVKMKEKGDIPEGYSVSREKKERFSLILESASTNQTSMYLCASSPSTGLAGGPSSYNEQFFGPGTRLTVL.

This clonotype was detected ten times or more. The CDR3, as DNA: TGTGCCAGCAGTGAAGAAAGCGGGAGGGCCGGCGAGCAGTACTTC. Translating gives CASSEESGRAGEQYF. The genes are TRBV6-1 and TRBJ2-7; TRBD2 agrees at 10 bases. Per the germline V gene, CDR1 is MNHNS and CDR2 is SASEGT. V lost 1 base to trimming and J lost 6 bases; unmatched junction nucleotides: 6. CDR3 size: 15 residues.

In this sample, this clonotype turned up a few times. J is TRBJ1-2 and V is TRBV14; 7 bases map to TRBD1. V was pared by 4 bases and J by 14 bases, with 10 bases of the junction left unmatched. Germline CDR1 reads SGHDN; CDR2 reads FVKESK. This CDR3 is 12 amino acids long. CDR3 amino acids: CASSLGTVQATF. The CDR3 DNA sequence: TGTGCCAGCAGCCTTGGGACAGTGCAAGCGACCTTC.

Comments on this clonotype: The junction and the germline gene differ at one end; a read error may be behind it. The chain employs TRBV6-2 or TRBV6-3 and TRBJ1-4; 7 nucleotides match TRBD1. Germline V gene data show CDR1 as MNHEY and CDR2 as SVGEGT. The CDR3 is 15 amino acids. In nucleotides, the CDR3 is TGTGCCAGTCGTGTCACAGGGGCGACTAATGAAAAACTGTCTTTT. Its protein product is CASRVTGATNEKLSF.

This clonotype appeared a few times. The CDR3 protein is CASSPGTGVKTYNEQFF. The CDR3 bases are TGCGCCAGCAGTCCCGGGACAGGGGTGAAGACCTACAATGAGCAGTTCTTC. The J gene is TRBJ2-1, the V gene TRBV5-1; TRBD1 aligns across 10 bases. The CDR3 length is 17 residues. V lost 5 bases and J lost 2; bases outside the gene matches: 10. Germline-derived CDR1 and CDR2 are SGHRS and YFSETQ. The complete variable domain, with remaining parts taken from reference TRBV5-1 and TRBJ2-1, reads KAGVTQTPRYLIKTRGQQVTLSCSPISGHRSVSWYQQTPGQGLQFLFEYFSETQRNKGNFPGRFSGRQFSNSRSEMNVSTLELGDSALYLCASSPGTGVKTYNEQFFGPGTRLTVL.

The chain uses TRBV5-4 and TRBJ2-1; 13 nucleotides agree with TRBD2. Germline CDR1 and CDR2: SGHNT and YYREEE (reference sequence). V lost 0 bases and J lost 5; bases outside the gene matches: 5. The CDR3 is 17 amino acids. This chain's CDR3 is CASSLDLGTSGDNEQFF. Written as DNA, the CDR3 is TGTGCCAGCAGCTTGGACCTGGGGACTAGCGGGGACAATGAGCAGTTCTTC.

This clonotype occurred many times. This chain uses TRBV6-1 with TRBJ2-7; TRBD1 matches at 7 bases. Germline loops: CDR1 MNHNS, CDR2 SASEGT. CDR3 length equals 15 residues. Losses at the gene ends were 5 bases for V and 12 bases for J; bases not matched to a gene: 19. DNA of the CDR3: TGTGCCAGCAGTACCATGGGACAGATGATTAGGGTTCCGTACTTC. This encodes CASSTMGQMIRVPYF.

The chain has TRBV15 and TRBJ1-2; perhaps TRBD1 as D (5 bases). The V gene's germline CDR1 is LNHNV and CDR2 YYDKDF (reference sequence). The CDR3 runs to 15 residues. V lost 1 base and J 0 bases, leaving 9 bases between the germline ends. The CDR3 DNA is TGTGCCACCAGCAGAGTACAGGCACCTAACTATGGCTACACCTTC. Encoded protein: CATSRVQAPNYGYTF.

The chain joins TRBV5-1 to TRBJ2-2; 11 bases map to TRBD1. The length of the CDR3 is 16 residues. Unmatched junction bases numbered 9, after V lost 1 base and J lost 10 bases. Germline V lookup: CDR1 SGHRS, CDR2 YFSETQ. CDR3 bases: TGCGCCAGCAGCTTGACCGGACAGGGGGCCGGCGAGGAGCTGTTTTTT. This translates into CASSLTGQGAGEELFF.

This clonotype was recorded at least ten times. The chain carries TRBV15 and TRBJ2-4, with 11 bases identical to TRBD1. Losses at the gene ends were 8 bases for V and 1 base for J; bases not matched to a gene: 10. Germline values: CDR1 LNHNV, CDR2 YYDKDF (reference sequence). The CDR3 extends over 17 amino acids. Written as DNA, the CDR3 is TGTGCCACCGGTCCCGGGACAGGGGGTGGGGCCAAAAACATTCAGTACTTC. As protein: CATGPGTGGGAKNIQYF.

This clonotype was picked up many times. This rearrangement joins TRBV6-1 to TRBJ1-5, with D perhaps matching TRBD1 (5 bases). The CDR3 is 15 residues long. Trimming took 11 bases from V and 4 from J, leaving 21 bases between them. Looked up from germline, CDR1 is MNHNS and CDR2 is SASEGT. The CDR3, as DNA: TGTGCCGGTAGTCGTGGGGGGGGTGGAAATCAGCCCCAGCATTTT. It codes for CAGSRGGGGNQPQHF.

On this clonotype: A read error may be the cause here, since a much bigger clone is one base away. The chain links TRBV29-1 to TRBJ2-3; D is uncertain. Germline CDR1 reads SQVTM; CDR2 reads ANQGSEA. This CDR3 is built from 12 residues. V lost 8 bases, J lost 6 bases, and 15 bases lay in between. In DNA, the CDR3 is TGCAGCCCATTTGTCCCTCCTGATACGCAGTATTTT. Its protein is CSPFVPPDTQYF.

This clonotype came up many times. This chain links TRBV27 with TRBJ2-5; the D gene is possibly TRBD2 (5 bases). Per the germline V gene, CDR1 is MNHEY and CDR2 is SMNVEV (reference sequence). The CDR3 is made up of 14 amino acids. V was cut by 6 bases and J by 3 bases, with 14 bases left in between. The CDR3 coding sequence is TGTGCCAGCAGACGGGGTGACGGCGAAGAGACCCAGTACTTC. This sequence encodes CASRRGDGEETQYF.